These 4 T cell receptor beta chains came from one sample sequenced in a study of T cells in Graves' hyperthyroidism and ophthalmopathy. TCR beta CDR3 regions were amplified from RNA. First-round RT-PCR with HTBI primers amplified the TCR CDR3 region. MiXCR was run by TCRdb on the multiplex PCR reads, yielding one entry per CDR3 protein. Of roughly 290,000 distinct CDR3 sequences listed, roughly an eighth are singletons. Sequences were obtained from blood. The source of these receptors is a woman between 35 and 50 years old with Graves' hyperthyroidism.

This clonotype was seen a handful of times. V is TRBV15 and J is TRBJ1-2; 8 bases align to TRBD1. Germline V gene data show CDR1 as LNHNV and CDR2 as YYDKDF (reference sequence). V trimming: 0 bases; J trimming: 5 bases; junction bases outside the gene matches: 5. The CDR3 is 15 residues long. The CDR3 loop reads CATSRERTGPYGYTF. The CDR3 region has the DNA TGTGCCACCAGCAGAGAACGGACAGGGCCTTATGGCTACACCTTC.

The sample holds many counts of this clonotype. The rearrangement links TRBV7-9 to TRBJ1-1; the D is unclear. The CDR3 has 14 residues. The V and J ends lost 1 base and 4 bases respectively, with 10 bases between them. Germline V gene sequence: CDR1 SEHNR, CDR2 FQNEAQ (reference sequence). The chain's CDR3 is CASSLGAGGTEAFF. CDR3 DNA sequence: TGTGCCAGCAGCTTAGGGGCAGGCGGCACTGAAGCTTTCTTT.

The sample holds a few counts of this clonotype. CDR3 nucleotide sequence: TGTGCCAGTAGTGGACCGGGACTAGGGCGTAATGGTGAGCAGTTCTTC. Encoded protein: CASSGPGLGRNGEQFF. The rearrangement joins TRBV19 to TRBJ2-1; TRBD2 aligns across 8 bases. CDR1 LNHDA and CDR2 SQIVND come from the germline V gene (reference sequence). This CDR3 is 16 amino acids long. V lost 5 bases to trimming and J lost 9 bases; unmatched junction nucleotides: 15.

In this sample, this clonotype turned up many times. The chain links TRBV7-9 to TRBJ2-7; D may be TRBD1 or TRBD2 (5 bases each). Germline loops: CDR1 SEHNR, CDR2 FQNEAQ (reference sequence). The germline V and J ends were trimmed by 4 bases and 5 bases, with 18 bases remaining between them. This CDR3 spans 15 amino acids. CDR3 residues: CASSSMMSQGHEQYF. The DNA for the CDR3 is TGTGCCAGCAGCTCCATGATGTCTCAGGGACACGAGCAGTACTTC.